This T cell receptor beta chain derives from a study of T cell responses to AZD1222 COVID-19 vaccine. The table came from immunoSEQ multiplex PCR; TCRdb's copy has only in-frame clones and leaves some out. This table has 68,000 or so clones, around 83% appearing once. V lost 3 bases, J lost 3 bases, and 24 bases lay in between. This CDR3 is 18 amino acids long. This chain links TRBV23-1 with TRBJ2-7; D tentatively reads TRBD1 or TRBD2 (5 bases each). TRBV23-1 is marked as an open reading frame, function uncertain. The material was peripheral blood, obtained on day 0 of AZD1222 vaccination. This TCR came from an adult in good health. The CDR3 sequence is CASSHQRDDSYHSYEQYF. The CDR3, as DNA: TGCGCCAGCAGTCACCAACGGGACGATTCCTATCATAGCTACGAGCAGTACTTC.